This T cell receptor (beta chain) originates from a study of cytomegalovirus exposure and HLA in healthy donors. The study, taken as a whole, reports: Follow-up analysis found HLA locus-dependent TCR association rates, highest for DRB1 and lowest for HLA-C. It was reported in a later analysis that an Asian-associated ancestry cluster showed fewer N-insertions than the 666-donor mean.

Use of 60 Vbeta and 13 Jbeta primers characterized the PCR. Assay used: immunoSEQ multiplex PCR; TCRdb lists only in-frame clones, some missing. The sample lists some 90,000 clones, more than 75% occurring once. The CDR3 is 15 amino acids. CDR1 is MRHNA and CDR2 is SNTAGT in the germline V gene. V lost 5 bases, J lost 0 bases, and 3 bases stayed unmatched. About this clone: The antigen is unknown.

This clonotype was sampled from a man aged 25-40 years in good health and CMV-seropositive. Sequencing was done on a sample of PBMCs. The chain has TRBV6-4 and TRBJ2-3, with 9 bases lining up with TRBD2. The DNA of the CDR3 is TGTGCCAGCAGTCTAGCGGGGAGGAGCACAGATACGCAGTATTTT. Protein product: CASSLAGRSTDTQYF.